This T cell receptor (beta chain) emerged from a study of CD8 T cells in Susac syndrome. Study-level results: An acknowledgment was made by the study that its TCR sequencing and HLA analysis involved relatively few individuals.

Random hexamers were used to reverse transcribe roughly 0.45 to 1 ug of RNA. In TCRdb, the immunoSEQ multiplex PCR reads were re-called with MiXCR into one record per CDR3 protein. The sample yields about 23,000 distinct CDR3 sequences, roughly 93% seen once. As concerns this clonotype: Antigen specificity is unknown.

Deletions cut 3 bases from V and 0 bases from J, with 12 bases between. This CDR3 has 17 residues. Germline V lookup: CDR1 MRHNA, CDR2 SNTAGT. As judged by recently defined diagnostic criteria, patients with Susac syndrome had definite or probable disease. The sequence was obtained from a human donor with Susac syndrome. V is TRBV6-4 and J is TRBJ1-6, with a weak D call TRBD1 (5 bases). Sequences were obtained from CD8+ T cells from PBMCs. CDR3 coding DNA: TGTGCCAGCAGTGATTGGAAGGGGAGCTCCTATAATTCACCCCTCCACTTT. Encoded protein: CASSDWKGSSYNSPLHF.